The entry below describes one T cell receptor beta chain. Its antigen target is currently unknown. Base qualities are not at hand, and no much larger clone is one base apart. PBMCs were separated by density centrifugation and stained for CD3, CD4 and CD8, after which CD4+ and CD8+ T cells were sorted on a FACSAria. Scalp biopsies and blood samples were provided by unaffected controls. Inclusive of the bounding cysteine and phenylalanine, the CDR3 is 14 residues long. The kept DNA is CDR3 alone, 42 bases in frame from the first base. Trimming removed 0 bases from V and 4 bases from J, leaving 6 bases between the germline ends. CDR1 and CDR2 (LGHNA, YNFKEQ) derive from the germline V gene. The data were taken from a study of CD8+ T cells in alopecia areata (dated by TCRdb to about 2018). In terms of the full investigation: In both human patients and the C3H/HeJ mouse model, the study applied high-throughput TCRbeta sequencing to look at T cell clonal expansion in alopecia areata. Scalp tissue and sorted CD4+ and CD8+ peripheral blood T cells from patchy and totalis/universalis alopecia areata patients and from healthy controls were covered by human TCRbeta sequencing. Scalp clonality was compared across normal scalp (n=4), patchy alopecia areata scalp (n=8), and alopecia totalis/universalis scalp (n=8). The RNA source kit depended on sample type: the PAXgene miRNA kit for fixed scalp, the miRNeasy kit for PBMCs, and the RNeasy kit for mouse skin. TCRbeta CDR3 regions were amplified by immunoSEQ multiplex PCR using 35 Vbeta forward and 13 Jbeta reverse primers. What the authors observed across the whole study: Compared with normal scalp, lesional scalp had higher clonality and more expanded CD8+ clones, particularly in alopecia totalis/universalis, a pattern that suggests antigenic drive. Resident alphabeta T cells in normal human skin are also sequenced, complicating scalp TCR repertoire analysis, unlike mouse skin dominated by gammadelta T cells. Compared with mice, TCR sequences shared between patients were less clear, possibly partly because of HLA diversity across the patient population.

Libraries were prepared through the immunoSEQ multiplex PCR assay. RNA was extracted from all samples and reverse transcribed into cDNA, which served as template for TCR sequencing. SuperScript III was used to make first-strand cDNA, primed with a 2:1 mix of oligo-dT and random hexamers. A synthetic immune receptor repertoire was used to measure amplification bias, and any remaining bias was corrected computationally. Regarding the original processing steps: Raw reads were preprocessed to remove errors, and CDR3 was defined according to IMGT conventions as the region from the conserved cysteine to phenylalanine. Clonality was computed by normalizing Shannon entropy by log2 of the number of productive unique TCRs and subtracting the result from 1. CD4 or CD8 identity of scalp clones was inferred by cross-referencing scalp TCRbeta sequences with sorted blood CD4 and CD8 repertoires. Held by TCRdb, this immuneACCESS table contains in-frame sequences only and omits some clones. Under half of the omission traces to an unresolved V gene where checked; the cause of the rest is unknown. That table gives V, J and clone size, and the DNA gave D and trimming. This sample holds fewer than 150,000 clones; 55% to 70% were observed only once. The top ten clones comprise about 3% of the sample.

The chain links TRBV4-2 with TRBJ2-2; the D segment cannot be called with confidence. The sequence was collected from a human donor in good health. The sample taken for sequencing was CD4+ T cells sorted from blood. This receptor carries the CDR3 CASSQDRATGELFF. At the DNA level, the sequence is TGTGCCAGCAGCCAAGATCGGGCCACCGGGGAGCTGTTTTTT.